Listed below are T cell receptor beta chains from one sample, sequenced in a study of blood T cell repertoires in COVID-19. Generated by immunoSEQ multiplex PCR, the TCRdb table keeps only in-frame clones and is missing some. This sample carries around 450,000 clones, 70% to 90% of them seen once, and the ten largest clones take approximately 2%. The sequenced sample was PBMCs or T cells enriched from blood (not recorded which). The receptors come from a woman aged 18 to 35 with acute COVID-19. The CDR3 runs from the conserved cysteine through the conserved F or W. The D gene is left open where the match is weak. Size tells how often a clone was seen (once, few, many) or the class of an expanded clone, and some rows leave it out.

clone size	V gene	J gene	D gene	CDR3 DNA	CDR3 protein
few	TRBV9	TRBJ1-4	.	TGTGCCAGCAGCGTAGATCGGGGATTCAGTGAAAAACTGTTTTTT	CASSVDRGFSEKLFF
.	TRBV4-1	TRBJ2-1	.	TGCGCCAGCAGCCTCCTCCCGCCGGGCCAGGGCTGGGGGGATGAGCAGTTCTTC	CASSLLPPGQGWGDEQFF
.	TRBV6-5	TRBJ1-2	.	TGTGCCAGCAGCCAAACCAACATCGACAACTACACCTTC	CASSQTNIDNYTF
.	TRBV21-1	TRBJ1-2	.	TGTGCCAGCAGCCTCCCCTCTGGCGGTGGGGCGGATGGCTACACCTTC	CASSLPSGGGADGYTF
.	TRBV15	TRBJ1-6	.	TGTGCCACCAGCAGAGGAGGCAGGGGAAGGGATTCACCCCTCCACTTT	CATSRGGRGRDSPLHF
once	TRBV5-1	TRBJ1-1	.	TGCGCCAGCAGCCTGACACGTAACACTGAAGCTTTCTTT	CASSLTRNTEAFF
few	TRBV6-5	TRBJ1-5	.	TGTGCCAGCAGTTACTCATCCCGTCAGCCCCAGCATTTT	CASSYSSRQPQHF
.	TRBV6-5	TRBJ2-3	.	TGTGCCAGCAGTTCTACAGATACGCAGTATTTT	CASSSTDTQYF
.	TRBV28	TRBJ2-2	TRBD1	TGTGCCAGCCGGAAGGCCGGGACAGCGAACACCGGGGAGCTGTTTTTT	CASRKAGTANTGELFF
.	TRBV15	TRBJ2-3	.	TGTGCCACCAGCAGAGCCTTAAGGACGCCGGGGGGCACAGATACGCAGTATTTT	CATSRALRTPGGTDTQYF
.	TRBV28	TRBJ2-7	TRBD2	TGTGCCAGCAGTTCTTCTAGCGGCTCGCGTTACGAGCAGTACTTC	CASSSSSGSRYEQYF
.	TRBV4-3	TRBJ1-2	TRBD1	TGCGCCAGCAGCCAAGATAAGTATGGGACAGGGCTAGTCTACACCTTC	CASSQDKYGTGLVYTF
.	TRBV10-3	TRBJ1-5	.	TGTGCCATATGGGCAGGAGAGGGTCTGGAGCCCCAGCATTTT	CAIWAGEGLEPQHF
.	TRBV5-4	TRBJ1-3	TRBD1	TGTGCCAGCAGCCCCCGACAGGGTATCTCTGGAAACACCATATATTTT	CASSPRQGISGNTIYF
.	TRBV5-6	TRBJ2-1	.	TGTGCCAGCAGCTTGGCTACAGGGTGGGATGAGCAGTTCTTC	CASSLATGWDEQFF
.	TRBV5-6	TRBJ2-7	TRBD1	TGTGCCAGCATCGGGACAGGGGGTCTCTACGAGCAGTACTTC	CASIGTGGLYEQYF
.	TRBV27	TRBJ2-1	.	TGTGCCAGCAGAATCCAGGACAAATCCTACAATGAGCAGTTCTTC	CASRIQDKSYNEQFF
.	TRBV6-5	TRBJ1-4	TRBD1	TGTGCCAGCAGTTACGGACAGGGGGCAACTAATGAAAAACTGTTTTTT	CASSYGQGATNEKLFF
.	TRBV12-5	TRBJ1-5	TRBD1	TGTGCTAGTGCCTACTCCCGACAGGGGGCTCAGCCCCAGCATTTT	CASAYSRQGAQPQHF
.	TRBV27	TRBJ2-1	.	TGTGCCAGCAGCCTGGGGGGAAATGAGCAGTTCTTC	CASSLGGNEQFF
.	TRBV9	TRBJ1-1	.	TGTGCCAGCACCGGGGGGGGCGCATTAGGCACTGAAGCTTTCTTT	CASTGGGALGTEAFF
.	TRBV25-1	TRBJ2-1	TRBD1	TGTGCCAGCAGTTTGTCGGACAGGGACACAAATGGGCAGTTCTTC	CASSLSDRDTNGQFF
.	TRBV2	TRBJ1-5	.	TGTGCCAGCAGGGTCGGGGGTCGTCAGCCCCAGCATTTT	CASRVGGRQPQHF
.	TRBV7-9	TRBJ1-2	.	TGTGCCAGCAGCTTCTATCAGGGAGGTAACTATGGCTACACCTTC	CASSFYQGGNYGYTF